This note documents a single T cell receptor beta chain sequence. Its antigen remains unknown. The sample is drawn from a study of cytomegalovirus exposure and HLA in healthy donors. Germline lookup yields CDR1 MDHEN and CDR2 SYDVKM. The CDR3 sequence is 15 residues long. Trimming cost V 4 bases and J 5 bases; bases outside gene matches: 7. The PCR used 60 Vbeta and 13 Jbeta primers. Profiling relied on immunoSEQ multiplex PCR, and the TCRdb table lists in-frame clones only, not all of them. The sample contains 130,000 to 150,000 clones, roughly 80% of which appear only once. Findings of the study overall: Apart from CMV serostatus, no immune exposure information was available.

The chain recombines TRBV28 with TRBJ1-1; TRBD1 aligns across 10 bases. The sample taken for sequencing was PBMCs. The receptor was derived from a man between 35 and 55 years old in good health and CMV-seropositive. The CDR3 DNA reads TGTGCCAGCAGTTCATCGGGACAGGGGAAGACTGAAGCTTTCTTT. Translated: CASSSSGQGKTEAFF.